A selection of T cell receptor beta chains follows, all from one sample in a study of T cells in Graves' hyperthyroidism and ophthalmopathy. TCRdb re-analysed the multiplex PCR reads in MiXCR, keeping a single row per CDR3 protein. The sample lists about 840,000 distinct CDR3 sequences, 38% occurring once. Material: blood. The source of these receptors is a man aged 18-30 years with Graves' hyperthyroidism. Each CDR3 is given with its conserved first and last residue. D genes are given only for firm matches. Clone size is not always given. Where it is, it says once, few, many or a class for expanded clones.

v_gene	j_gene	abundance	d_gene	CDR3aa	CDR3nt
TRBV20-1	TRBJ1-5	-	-	CSARDGGDTYEQPQHF	TGCAGTGCTAGAGATGGTGGGGATACCTACGAGCAGCCCCAGCATTTT
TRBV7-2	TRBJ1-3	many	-	CASSLERSGNTIYF	TGTGCCAGCAGCTTAGAGCGTTCTGGAAACACCATATATTTT
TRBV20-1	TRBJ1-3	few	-	CSARDEGTMRNTIYF	TGCAGTGCTAGAGATGAGGGGACGATGAGAAACACCATATATTTT
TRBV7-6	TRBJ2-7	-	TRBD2	CASSQGTSGTYEQYF	TGTGCCAGCAGCCAAGGGACTAGCGGGACCTACGAGCAGTACTTC
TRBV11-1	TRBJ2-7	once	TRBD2	CASSFNAGGSPAYEQYF	TGTGCCAGCAGCTTCAACGCGGGCGGGAGTCCCGCCTACGAGCAGTACTTC
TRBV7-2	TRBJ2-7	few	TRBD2	CASSPEVGLAPYEQYF	TGTGCCAGCAGCCCCGAAGTGGGACTAGCACCTTACGAGCAGTACTTC
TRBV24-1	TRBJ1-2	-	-	CATSDLGGNGYTF	TGTGCCACCAGTGATTTGGGAGGGAACGGCTACACCTTC
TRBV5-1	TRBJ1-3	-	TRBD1	CASSATDRDSGNTIYF	TGCGCCAGCAGCGCGACGGACAGGGACTCTGGAAACACCATATATTTT
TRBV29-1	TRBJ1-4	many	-	CSVEDLMGRENEKLFF	TGCAGCGTTGAAGATCTCATGGGCAGGGAGAATGAAAAACTGTTTTTT
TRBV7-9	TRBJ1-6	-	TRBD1	CASSLPPRRQGKTEPLHF	TGTGCCAGCAGCCTACCTCCTCGAAGACAGGGAAAGACCGAACCCCTCCACTTT
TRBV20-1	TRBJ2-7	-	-	CSGFGGLVNEQYF	TGCAGTGGGTTCGGGGGCCTTGTAAACGAGCAGTACTTC
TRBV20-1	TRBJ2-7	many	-	CSARPAGYEQYF	TGCAGTGCTAGACCAGCGGGCTACGAGCAGTACTTC
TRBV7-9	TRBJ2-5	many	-	CASSVSGRETQYF	TGTGCCAGCAGCGTATCCGGACGGGAGACCCAGTACTTC
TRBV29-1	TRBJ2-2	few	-	CSAKKAENTGELFF	TGCAGCGCCAAAAAGGCGGAAAACACCGGGGAGCTGTTTTTT
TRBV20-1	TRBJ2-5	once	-	CSAPRRGGDLETQYF	TGCAGTGCCCCTCGGAGGGGGGGTGATTTAGAGACCCAGTACTTC
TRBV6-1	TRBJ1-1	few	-	CASSPSGGWTEAFF	TGTGCCAGCAGCCCAAGTGGGGGTTGGACTGAAGCTTTCTTT
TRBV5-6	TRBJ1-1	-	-	CASSLGYLTFF	TGTGCCAGCAGCTTGGGTTATTTAACTTTCTTT
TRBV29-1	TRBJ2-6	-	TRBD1	CSVEEQGATNVLTF	TGCAGCGTTGAAGAACAGGGGGCGACCAACGTCCTGACTTTC
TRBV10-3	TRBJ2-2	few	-	CAIALKPTGELFF	TGTGCCATCGCTCTGAAGCCCACCGGGGAGCTGTTTTTT
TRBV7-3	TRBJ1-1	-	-	CASSSQPAGVVNTEAFF	TGTGCCAGCAGCTCACAGCCCGCAGGGGTGGTGAACACTGAAGCTTTCTTT
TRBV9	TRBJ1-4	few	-	CASSVDSGNEKLFF	TGTGCCAGCAGCGTAGATTCAGGAAATGAAAAACTGTTTTTT
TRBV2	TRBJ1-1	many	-	CASTGGALNTEAFF	TGTGCCAGCACCGGGGGGGCCTTGAACACTGAAGCTTTCTTT